This T cell receptor beta chain appears in the sequencing data of a study of Graves' ophthalmopathy and Graves' hyperthyroidism. Points from the study as a whole: The model's prediction of ophthalmopathy progression had about 70% sensitivity and less than 75% specificity.

Trimming removed 1 base from V and 0 bases from J, with 16 bases in between. This CDR3 has 18 residues. Germline V gene sequence: CDR1 SGDLS, CDR2 YYNGEE. Scientists amplified the TCR beta CDR3 regions from RNA transcripts. A first-round RT-PCR used HTBI primers, followed by a second-round multiplex PCR. TCRdb re-called the multiplex PCR reads with MiXCR, one entry per CDR3 protein. The repertoire has over a million distinct CDR3 sequences, about 35% of them found once; the top ten carry around 10%. With respect to this clonotype: What it binds is unknown.

Ages of hyperthyroidism patients ran from 18 to 65, and their diagnoses were new, under 2 months' duration. Input material: peripheral blood or thyroid tissue (not recorded which). The TCR was taken from an adult man with Graves' hyperthyroidism. The V gene is TRBV9, the J gene TRBJ2-2; the D is unclear. The CDR3 bases are TGTGCCAGCAGCGTATTTGACCCGCTACTCTCGAACACCGGGGAGCTGTTTTTT. Amino acids: CASSVFDPLLSNTGELFF.